Shown below are 27 T cell receptor beta chains from a single sample sequenced in a study of graft-versus-host responses after intestinal transplantation. Some clones are missing from TCRdb's copy, which holds only in-frame ones; the method was immunoSEQ multiplex PCR. The data contain roughly 16,000 clones, approximately 80% of them singletons. Graft material was processed, releasing intraepithelial and lamina propria lymphocytes. Specimen: ileum tissue, collected 580 to 600 days after intestinal transplantation. These receptors all stem from a human patient who received an intestinal transplant, so some T cells may come from the graft donor.

The chain couples TRBV7-9 to TRBJ1-3; D call uncertain. CDR3 length equals 11 residues. Germline V gives CDR1 SEHNR, CDR2 FQNEAQ (reference sequence). V was trimmed by 6 bases and J by 4 bases, leaving 4 bases between them. The CDR3 DNA sequence: TGTGCCAGCAGTCGCGGAAACACCATATATTTT. Amino acids: CASSRGNTIYF. The whole variable domain, filled in from reference TRBV7-9 and TRBJ1-3, reads DTGVSQNPRHKITKRGQNVTFRCDPISEHNRLYWYRQTLGQGPEFLTYFQNEAQLEKSRLLSDRFSAERPKGSFSTLEIQRTEQGDSAMYLCASSRGNTIYFGEGSWLTVV.

The gene calls are TRBV27 and TRBJ2-1, with TRBD1 matching over 8 bases. The length of the CDR3 is 14 residues. Germline V gene data show CDR1 as MNHEY and CDR2 as SMNVEV (reference sequence). The J segment lost 12 bases and the V segment lost 2 bases, leaving 9 bases of the junction unmatched. Written as DNA, the CDR3 is TGTGCCAGCAGTTTAAGACAGGGGCCCATCGCGCAGTTCTTC. It encodes CASSLRQGPIAQFF.

The chain links TRBV5-1 to TRBJ1-4; 8 bases agree with TRBD1. Per germline, CDR1 SGHRS and CDR2 YFSETQ. The CDR3 consists of 15 residues. V dropped 0 bases and J dropped 7; count of bases not matched to a gene: 5. The CDR3 DNA sequence: TGCGCCAGCAGCTTGGTTACAGGGGGAGGTGAAAAACTGTTTTTT. This sequence encodes CASSLVTGGGEKLFF.

J is TRBJ2-3 and V is TRBV5-1, with D perhaps being TRBD1 or TRBD2 (5 bases each). V gave up 7 bases and J gave up 4 bases, with 16 bases separating them. Looked up from germline, CDR1 is SGHRS and CDR2 is YFSETQ. The CDR3 sequence is 14 residues long. CDR3 DNA: TGCGCCAGCGTTTTAGCGCAGGGCTCAGATACGCAGTATTTT. Its translation is CASVLAQGSDTQYF.

This clone occurred a few times. The gene calls are TRBV7-6 and TRBJ1-1; perhaps TRBD1 as D (5 bases). The CDR3 spans 13 residues. Looked up from germline, CDR1 is SGHVS and CDR2 is FNYEAQ. Trimming stripped 4 bases from V and 1 base from J, with 7 bases between. CDR3 loop: CASSSQGNTEAFF. The CDR3, as DNA: TGTGCCAGCAGCTCCCAGGGGAACACTGAAGCTTTCTTT.

The chain uses TRBV27 and TRBJ1-1; D not certain. The CDR3 has 14 amino acids. Trimming stripped 5 bases from V and 0 bases from J, with 10 bases between. CDR1 and CDR2 (germline): MNHEY, SMNVEV (reference sequence). The CDR3 DNA reads TGTGCCAGCAGTCACGGGCAGGTGAACACTGAAGCTTTCTTT. Translated: CASSHGQVNTEAFF.

The chain joins TRBV18 to TRBJ2-7, with TRBD2 identical over 10 bases. This CDR3 has 18 residues. Trimming took 0 bases from V and 5 from J; bases not matched to a gene: 13. Germline CDR1 is KGHSH and CDR2 is LQKENI. The CDR3 nucleotides are TGTGCCAGCTCACCACCGGGGGAGCGGGGGGGCAGGAACAACGAGCAGTACTTC. Translation: CASSPPGERGGRNNEQYF.

A single count supports this clone. The chain joins TRBV9 to TRBJ2-1, with TRBD2 matching over 10 bases. With 0 bases clipped from V and 9 bases from J, the junction kept 6 bases outside the gene matches. Looked up from germline, CDR1 is SGDLS and CDR2 is YYNGEE. CDR3 size: 15 residues. The CDR3 bases are TGTGCCAGCAGCGTAGTTGCTAGCGGGGGTGGTGAGCAGTTCTTC. As protein: CASSVVASGGGEQFF.

The chain employs TRBV5-1 and TRBJ2-7; D assignment may be TRBD1 or TRBD2 (6 bases each). Germline assignment: CDR1 SGHRS and CDR2 YFSETQ. This CDR3 has 15 residues. The V and J ends lost 4 bases and 2 bases respectively, with 16 bases between them. This chain's CDR3 is CASSPVGGITYEQYF. The CDR3 coding sequence is TGCGCCAGCAGCCCCGTAGGGGGGATTACCTACGAGCAGTACTTC.

A single count supports this clone. The conserved final phenylalanine or tryptophan is absent from the CDR3, which likely points to a read error. It is unclear where the CDR3 begins or ends on the DNA, so no DNA is shown, and the CDR3 is as TCRdb lists it. The chain joins TRBV3-1 (or the pseudogene TRBV3-2) to TRBJ2-6; the table's D call of TRBD2 was not tested on the DNA. The germline gives CDR1 LGHDT, CDR2 YNNKEL (reference sequence). The CDR3 length is 9 residues, termini included. CDR3 sequence: CASSQGRLA.

The chain has TRBV5-6 and TRBJ1-2; D gene uncertain. CDR3 length: 13 residues. Trimming removed 4 bases at V and 1 base at J, with 8 bases between. Germline CDR1 SGHDT, CDR2 YYEEEE. As DNA, the CDR3 is TGTGCCAGCAGCCTGACCGTTAACTATGGCTACACCTTC. Translation gives CASSLTVNYGYTF.

The chain uses TRBV4-1 and TRBJ1-1; D is uncertain. V lost 11 bases, J lost 6 bases, and 16 bases lay in between. CDR3 length: 12 residues. Germline V gene sequence: CDR1 MGHRA, CDR2 YSYEKL. CDR3 region: CASSGIMAEAFF. CDR3 bases: TGCGCCTCTTCCGGAATAATGGCTGAAGCTTTCTTT.

The V gene is TRBV4-1, the J gene TRBJ1-1, with 8 nucleotides matching TRBD1. The CDR3 extends over 14 amino acids. After removal of 4 bases from V and 5 bases from J, the junction contained 6 bases not matched to a gene. Germline V gene lookup returns CDR1 MGHRA and CDR2 YSYEKL. CDR3 protein: CASSLVTGGTEAFF. CDR3 nucleotide sequence: TGCGCCAGCAGCCTCGTAACAGGGGGGACTGAAGCTTTCTTT.

In its sample, this clone was seen once. The chain joins TRBV21-1 to TRBJ2-1; TRBD2 reflects the table's D call only, with no check against the DNA. TRBV21-1 is flagged as a pseudogene. This CDR3 is 16 amino acids long. CDR3 protein: CASSKARCLARCEQFF. CDR3 DNA sequence: TGTGCCAGCAGCAAAGCGCGTTGCCTAGCGAGGTGTGAGCAGTTCTTC.

This clone was seen only once. V is TRBV6-1 and J is TRBJ2-5; D assignment may be TRBD1 or TRBD2 (6 bases each). Between the trimmed V and J ends, which lost 7 bases and 2 bases, there was a span of 14 bases. In germline, CDR1 is MNHNS, CDR2 SASEGT. The CDR3 spans 14 residues. The CDR3 coding sequence is TGTGCCAGCACAGGGGCAGGAGGGCAAGAGACCCAGTACTTC. It codes for CASTGAGGQETQYF.

The gene calls are TRBV6-4 and TRBJ2-2; 7 bases fit TRBD2. The V gene end was trimmed by 2 bases and the J gene end by 3 bases; junction bases not matched to a gene: 3. This CDR3 region has 15 residues. Germline values: CDR1 MRHNA, CDR2 SNTAGT. The CDR3 DNA reads as TGTGCCAGCAGTGACACGGGGGGTGACACCGGGGAGCTGTTTTTT. Amino acid sequence: CASSDTGGDTGELFF.

The rearrangement links TRBV19 to TRBJ1-5; D possibly corresponds to TRBD1 (5 bases). The V and J ends lost 4 bases and 3 bases respectively, with 10 bases between them. The CDR3 is made up of 14 amino acids. CDR1 and CDR2 from the germline V gene are LNHDA and SQIVND (reference sequence). CDR3 sequence: CASSTQGTNQPQHF. Written as DNA, the CDR3 is TGTGCCAGTAGTACGCAGGGTACCAATCAGCCCCAGCATTTT.

The V call is TRBV7-2, the J call TRBJ2-2; perhaps TRBD2 as D (6 bases). V was cut by 10 bases and J by 1 base, with 13 bases left in between. The germline V gene has CDR1 SGHTA and CDR2 FQGNSA. This CDR3 region has 14 residues. Written as DNA, the CDR3 is TGTGCCATCCGGGGGACTGTGAACACCGGGGAGCTGTTTTTT. It specifies CAIRGTVNTGELFF.

V and J are TRBV27 and TRBJ2-5; TRBD1 agrees at 8 bases. The J call may be in error: the DNA end matches TRBJ2-7 better. There are 13 residues in the CDR3. Germline V gene data show CDR1 as MNHEY and CDR2 as SMNVEV (reference sequence). The CDR3 sequence is CASSLDRGYEQYF. CDR3 DNA sequence: TGTGCCAGCAGCCTCGACAGGGGATACGAGCAGTACTTC.

This clone was seen only once. The rearrangement uses TRBV18 and TRBJ2-3, with 8 bases lining up with TRBD2. Germline-derived CDR1 and CDR2 are KGHSH and LQKENI. This CDR3 is 17 amino acids long. V lost 5 bases to trimming and J lost 2 bases; unmatched junction nucleotides: 12. The CDR3 coding sequence is TGTGCCAGCTCAAGGGGTCTTAGCGGGGCCCACACAGATACGCAGTATTTT. Its translation is CASSRGLSGAHTDTQYF.

This clone was observed a handful of times. The chain is built from TRBV7-9 and TRBJ2-7; the D gene is possibly TRBD1 (6 bases). Germline V gene data show CDR1 as SEHNR and CDR2 as FQNEAQ (reference sequence). V was pared by 5 bases and J by 2 bases, with 13 bases between. The CDR3 extends over 14 amino acids. CDR3 in DNA: TGTGCCAGCAGCCGCCGGACAGCCGCCTACGAGCAGTACTTC. Translating gives CASSRRTAAYEQYF.

The chain employs TRBV7-8 and TRBJ1-4; D might be TRBD1 (5 bases). V lost 1 base and J 11 bases, leaving 17 bases between the germline ends. This CDR3 region has 15 residues. Germline V CDR1 and CDR2: SGHVS, FQNEAQ. CDR3 coding DNA: TGTGCCAGCAGCTTAGGTCGTCAGGGTGAGAGTAAACTGTTTTTT. Translating it yields CASSLGRQGESKLFF.

The chain links TRBV11-2 to TRBJ2-1; TRBD2 is a possible D gene (6 bases). Germline V CDR1 and CDR2: SGHAT, FQNNGV. CDR3 length: 16 amino acids. V was clipped by 5 bases and J by 0 bases, with 14 bases between them. The CDR3 DNA reads TGTGCCAGCAGCAAGGGACTTCTGAGCTCCTACAATGAGCAGTTCTTC. Residues: CASSKGLLSSYNEQFF.

This clone has a handful of counts. The chain recombines TRBV5-1 with TRBJ1-1; perhaps TRBD1 as D (6 bases). V was pared by 5 bases and J by 0 bases, with 17 bases between. From germline, CDR1 is SGHRS and CDR2 YFSETQ. The CDR3 totals 16 residues. CDR3 in amino acids: CASRTGRHGLNTEAFF. The CDR3, as DNA: TGCGCCAGCAGGACAGGACGGCATGGACTGAACACTGAAGCTTTCTTT. The whole variable domain, remainder taken from reference TRBV5-1 and TRBJ1-1, is KAGVTQTPRYLIKTRGQQVTLSCSPISGHRSVSWYQQTPGQGLQFLFEYFSETQRNKGNFPGRFSGRQFSNSRSEMNVSTLELGDSALYLCASRTGRHGLNTEAFFGQGTRLTVV.

V gene TRBV7-9 combines with J gene TRBJ1-2; D call uncertain. CDR3 length: 12 residues. The germline gives CDR1 SEHNR, CDR2 FQNEAQ (reference sequence). Trimming took off 5 bases at V and 8 bases at J, with 12 bases between the two ends. The CDR3 region is CASSRTIYGYTF. The CDR3 DNA reads as TGTGCCAGCAGCCGGACCATTTACGGCTACACCTTC.

The chain recombines TRBV27 with TRBJ2-5, with D tentatively TRBD1 or TRBD2 (5 bases each). Near its end, the DNA agrees better with TRBJ2-7, so the J call may be wrong. This CDR3 region has 15 residues. Per germline, CDR1 MNHEY and CDR2 SMNVEV (reference sequence). CDR3 nucleotides: TGTGCCAGCAGTTTCGCGACCGGGACGGACTACGAGCAGTACTTC. Translation gives CASSFATGTDYEQYF.

This sequence joins TRBV18 and TRBJ2-7; 9 nucleotides match TRBD2. With 3 bases clipped from V and 7 bases from J, the junction kept 10 bases outside the gene matches. This CDR3 is built from 15 residues. Germline CDR1 is KGHSH and CDR2 is LQKENI. CDR3 loop: CASSPLWTSAGEQYF. Here the CDR3 DNA reads TGTGCCAGCTCACCTCTATGGACTAGCGCGGGGGAGCAGTACTTC.